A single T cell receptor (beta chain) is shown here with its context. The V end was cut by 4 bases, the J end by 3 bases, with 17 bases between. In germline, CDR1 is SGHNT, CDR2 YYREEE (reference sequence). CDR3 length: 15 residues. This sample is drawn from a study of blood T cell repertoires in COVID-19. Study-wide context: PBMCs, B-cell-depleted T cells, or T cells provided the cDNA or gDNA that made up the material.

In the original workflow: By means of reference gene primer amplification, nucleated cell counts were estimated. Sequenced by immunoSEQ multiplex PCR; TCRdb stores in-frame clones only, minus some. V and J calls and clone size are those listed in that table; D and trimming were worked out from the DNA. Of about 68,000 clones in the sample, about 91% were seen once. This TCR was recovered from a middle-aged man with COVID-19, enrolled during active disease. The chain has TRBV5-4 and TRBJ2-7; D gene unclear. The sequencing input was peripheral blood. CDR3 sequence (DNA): TGTGCCAGCAGCAGAAACGGTCCAGCGCTCTACGAGCAGTACTTC. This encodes CASSRNGPALYEQYF.